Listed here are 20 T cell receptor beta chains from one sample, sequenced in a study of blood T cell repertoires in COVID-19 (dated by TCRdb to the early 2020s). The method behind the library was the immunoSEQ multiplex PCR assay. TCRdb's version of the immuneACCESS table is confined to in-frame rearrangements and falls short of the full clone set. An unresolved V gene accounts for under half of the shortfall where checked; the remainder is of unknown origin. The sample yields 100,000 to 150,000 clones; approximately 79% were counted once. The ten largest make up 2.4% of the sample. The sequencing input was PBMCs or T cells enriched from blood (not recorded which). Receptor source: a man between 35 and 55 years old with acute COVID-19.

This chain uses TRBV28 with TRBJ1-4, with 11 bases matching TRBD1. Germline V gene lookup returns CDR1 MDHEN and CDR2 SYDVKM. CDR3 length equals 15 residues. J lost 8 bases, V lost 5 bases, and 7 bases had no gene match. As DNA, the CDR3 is TGTGCCAGCAGTCTACGGGGACAGGGGGAGGAAAAACTGTTTTTT. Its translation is CASSLRGQGEEKLFF.

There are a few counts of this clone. This CDR3 reads CAISESQTGYSYEQYF. CDR3 nucleotides: TGTGCCATCAGTGAGTCTCAGACAGGATACTCCTACGAGCAGTACTTC. The chain is built from TRBV10-3 and TRBJ2-7; tentative D call: TRBD1 (6 bases). The CDR3 runs to 16 residues. Germline assignment: CDR1 ENHRY and CDR2 SYGVKD. Between the trimmed V and J ends, which lost 0 bases and 0 bases, there was a span of 12 bases.

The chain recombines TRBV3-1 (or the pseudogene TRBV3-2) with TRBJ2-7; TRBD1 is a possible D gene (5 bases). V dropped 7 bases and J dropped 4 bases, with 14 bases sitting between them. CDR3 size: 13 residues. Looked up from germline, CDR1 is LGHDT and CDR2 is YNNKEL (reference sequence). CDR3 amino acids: CASTPPGQYEQYF. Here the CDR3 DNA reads TGTGCCAGCACCCCCCCAGGGCAGTACGAGCAGTACTTC.

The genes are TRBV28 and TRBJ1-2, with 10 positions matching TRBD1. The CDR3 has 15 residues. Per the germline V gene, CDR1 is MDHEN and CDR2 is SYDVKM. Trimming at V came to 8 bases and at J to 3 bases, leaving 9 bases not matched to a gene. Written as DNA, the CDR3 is TGTGCCAGCTTAAACCGACAGGGGGCAGACTATGGCTACACCTTC. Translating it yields CASLNRQGADYGYTF.

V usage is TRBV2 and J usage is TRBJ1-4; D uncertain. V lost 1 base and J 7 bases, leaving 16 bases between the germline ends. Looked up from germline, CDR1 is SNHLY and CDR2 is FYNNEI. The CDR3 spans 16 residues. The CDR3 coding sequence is TGTGCCAGCAGTGAAGAGGCGTCAGGAGGAAGTGAAAAACTGTTTTTT. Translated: CASSEEASGGSEKLFF.

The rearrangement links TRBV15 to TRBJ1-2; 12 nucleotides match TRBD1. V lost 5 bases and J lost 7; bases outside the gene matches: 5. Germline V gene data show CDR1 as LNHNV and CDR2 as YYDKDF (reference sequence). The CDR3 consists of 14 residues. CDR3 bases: TGTGCCACCAGCTTGGGACAGGGGGCCTCTGGCTACACCTTC. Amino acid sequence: CATSLGQGASGYTF.

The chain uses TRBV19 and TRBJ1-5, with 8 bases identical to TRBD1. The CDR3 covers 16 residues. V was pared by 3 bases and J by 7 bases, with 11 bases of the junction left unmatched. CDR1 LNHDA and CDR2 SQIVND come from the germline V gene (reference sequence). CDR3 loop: CASSILSQGGRQPQHF. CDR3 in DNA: TGTGCCAGTAGTATCCTTTCACAGGGGGGCAGGCAGCCCCAGCATTTT. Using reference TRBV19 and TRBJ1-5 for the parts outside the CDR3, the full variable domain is DGGITQSPKYLFRKEGQNVTLSCEQNLNHDAMYWYRQDPGQGLRLIYYSQIVNDFQKGDIAEGYSVSREKKESFPLTVTSAQKNPTAFYLCASSILSQGGRQPQHFGDGTRLSIL.

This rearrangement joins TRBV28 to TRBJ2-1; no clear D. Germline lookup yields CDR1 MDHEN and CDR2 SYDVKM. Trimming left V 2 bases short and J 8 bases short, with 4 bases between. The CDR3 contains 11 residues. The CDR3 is CASSLTDEQFF. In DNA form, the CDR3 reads TGTGCCAGCAGTTTAACTGATGAGCAGTTCTTC.

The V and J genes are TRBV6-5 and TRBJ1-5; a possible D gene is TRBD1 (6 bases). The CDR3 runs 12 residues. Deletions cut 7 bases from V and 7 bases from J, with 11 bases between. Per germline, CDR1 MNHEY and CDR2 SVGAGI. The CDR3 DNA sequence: TGTGCCAGCACATCTAGGGGGCAGCCCCAGCATTTT. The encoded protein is CASTSRGQPQHF.

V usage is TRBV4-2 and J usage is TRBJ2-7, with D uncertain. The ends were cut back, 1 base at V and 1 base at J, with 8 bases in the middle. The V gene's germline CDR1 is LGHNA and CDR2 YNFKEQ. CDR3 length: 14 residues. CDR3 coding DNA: TGTGCCAGCAGCCAAGGGGCTACTTCCTACGAGCAGTACTTC. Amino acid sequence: CASSQGATSYEQYF.

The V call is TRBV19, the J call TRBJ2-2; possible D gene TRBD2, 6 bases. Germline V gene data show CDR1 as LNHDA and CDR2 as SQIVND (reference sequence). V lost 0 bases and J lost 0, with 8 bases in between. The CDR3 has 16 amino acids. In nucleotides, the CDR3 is TGTGCCAGTAGTATAGATCGGGGGACGAACACCGGGGAGCTGTTTTTT. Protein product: CASSIDRGTNTGELFF. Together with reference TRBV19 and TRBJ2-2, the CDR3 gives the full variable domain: DGGITQSPKYLFRKEGQNVTLSCEQNLNHDAMYWYRQDPGQGLRLIYYSQIVNDFQKGDIAEGYSVSREKKESFPLTVTSAQKNPTAFYLCASSIDRGTNTGELFFGEGSRLTVL.

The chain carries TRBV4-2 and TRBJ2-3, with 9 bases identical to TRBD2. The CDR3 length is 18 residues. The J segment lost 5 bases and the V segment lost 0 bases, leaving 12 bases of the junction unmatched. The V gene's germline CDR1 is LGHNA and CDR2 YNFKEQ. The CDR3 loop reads CASSQEVAFAGGVDTQYF. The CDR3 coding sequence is TGTGCCAGCAGCCAAGAAGTGGCCTTTGCGGGGGGGGTAGATACGCAGTATTTT.

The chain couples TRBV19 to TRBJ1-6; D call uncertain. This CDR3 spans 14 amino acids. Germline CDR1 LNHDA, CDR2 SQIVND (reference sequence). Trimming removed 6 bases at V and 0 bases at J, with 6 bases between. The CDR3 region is CASSRSSYNSPLHF. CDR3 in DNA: TGTGCCAGTAGCCGCAGCTCCTATAATTCACCCCTCCACTTT.

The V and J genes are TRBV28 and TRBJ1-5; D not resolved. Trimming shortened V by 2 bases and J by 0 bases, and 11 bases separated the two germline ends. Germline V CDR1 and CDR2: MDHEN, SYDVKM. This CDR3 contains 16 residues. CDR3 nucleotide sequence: TGTGCCAGCAGTTTAGACCCAGGTTATAGCAATCAGCCCCAGCATTTT. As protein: CASSLDPGYSNQPQHF. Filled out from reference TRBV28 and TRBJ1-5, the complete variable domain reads DVKVTQSSRYLVKRTGEKVFLECVQDMDHENMFWYRQDPGLGLRLIYFSYDVKMKEKGDIPEGYSVSREKKERFSLILESASTNQTSMYLCASSLDPGYSNQPQHFGDGTRLSIL.

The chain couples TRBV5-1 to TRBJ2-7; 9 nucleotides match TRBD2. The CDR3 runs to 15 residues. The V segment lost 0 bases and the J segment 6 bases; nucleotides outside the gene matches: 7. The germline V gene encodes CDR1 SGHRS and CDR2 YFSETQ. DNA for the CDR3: TGCGCCAGCAGCTTGGACGGGACTAGCCCGGGCGAGCAGTACTTC. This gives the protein CASSLDGTSPGEQYF.

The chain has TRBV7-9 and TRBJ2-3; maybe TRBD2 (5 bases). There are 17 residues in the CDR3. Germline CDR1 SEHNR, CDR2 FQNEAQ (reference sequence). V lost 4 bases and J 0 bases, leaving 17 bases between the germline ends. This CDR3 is CASSSYLAGPSTDTQYF. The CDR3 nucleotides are TGTGCCAGCAGCTCCTACCTGGCGGGCCCCAGCACAGATACGCAGTATTTT.

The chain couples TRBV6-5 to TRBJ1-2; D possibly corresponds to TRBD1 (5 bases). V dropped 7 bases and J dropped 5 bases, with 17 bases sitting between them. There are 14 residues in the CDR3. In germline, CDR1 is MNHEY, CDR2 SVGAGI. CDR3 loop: CASTPDSRLYGYTF. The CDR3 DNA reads TGTGCCAGCACTCCAGACAGCCGTTTATATGGCTACACCTTC.

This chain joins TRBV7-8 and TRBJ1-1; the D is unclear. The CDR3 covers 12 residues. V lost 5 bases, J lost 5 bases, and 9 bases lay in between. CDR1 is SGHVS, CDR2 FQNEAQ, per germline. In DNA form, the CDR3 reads TGTGCCAGCAGCAAGAGGGTAACTGAAGCTTTCTTT. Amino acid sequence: CASSKRVTEAFF. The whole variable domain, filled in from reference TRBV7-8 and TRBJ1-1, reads GAGVSQSPRYKVAKRGQDVALRCDPISGHVSLFWYQQALGQGPEFLTYFQNEAQLDKSGLPSDRFFAERPEGSVSTLKIQRTQQEDSAVYLCASSKRVTEAFFGQGTRLTVV.

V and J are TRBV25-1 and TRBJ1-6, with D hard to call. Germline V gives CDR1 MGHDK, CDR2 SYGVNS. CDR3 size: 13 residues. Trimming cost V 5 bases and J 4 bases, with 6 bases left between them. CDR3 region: CASSQEYNSPLHF. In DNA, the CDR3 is TGTGCCAGCAGTCAGGAATATAATTCACCCCTCCACTTT.

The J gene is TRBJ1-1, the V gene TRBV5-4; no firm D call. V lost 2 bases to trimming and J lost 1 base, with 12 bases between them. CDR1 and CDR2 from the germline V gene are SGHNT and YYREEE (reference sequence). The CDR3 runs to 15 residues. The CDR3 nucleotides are TGTGCCAGCAGCTTAGATTTAGGAGGGAACACTGAAGCTTTCTTT. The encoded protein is CASSLDLGGNTEAFF. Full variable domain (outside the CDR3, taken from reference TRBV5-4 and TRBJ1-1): ETGVTQSPTHLIKTRGQQVTLRCSSQSGHNTVSWYQQALGQGPQFIFQYYREEENGRGNFPPRFSGLQFPNYSSELNVNALELDDSALYLCASSLDLGGNTEAFFGQGTRLTVV.